Presented here are 20 T cell receptor beta chains from one specimen sequenced in a study of spatial heterogeneity in lung cancer. TCRdb re-called the 5' RACE reads through MiXCR, storing one row per CDR3 protein. The data show about 29,000 distinct CDR3 sequences, 10% seen once. The sample's time point: blood at routine non-recurrence follow-up after resection. This material consisted of PBMCs, taken at follow-up. These receptors were obtained from a female donor with early-stage non-small cell lung cancer.

This clonotype was seen repeatedly, ten times or more. The chain is built from TRBV14 and TRBJ2-5; D is ambiguous. The CDR3 runs to 15 residues. The germline V gene encodes CDR1 SGHDN and CDR2 FVKESK. Trimming left V 0 bases short and J 5 bases short, with 13 bases between. CDR3 in amino acids: CASSQDRALWETQYF. CDR3 in DNA: TGTGCCAGCAGCCAAGATAGGGCTCTCTGGGAGACCCAGTACTTC.

Many counts were recorded for this clonotype. V and J are TRBV6-2 or TRBV6-3 and TRBJ2-7, with D possibly matching TRBD2 (6 bases). The ends were cut back, 7 bases at V and 3 bases at J, with 16 bases in the middle. The CDR3 covers 14 residues. The germline V gene encodes CDR1 MNHEY and CDR2 SVGEGT. CDR3 region: CASTPPGVNYEQYF. CDR3 nucleotide sequence: TGTGCCAGCACCCCGCCGGGAGTAAACTACGAGCAGTACTTC.

Details on this clonotype: Lacking the conserved final phenylalanine or tryptophan, this CDR3 likely reflects a read error. The gene calls are TRBV7-7 and TRBJ1-1, with D unresolved. The germline V gene has CDR1 SSHAT and CDR2 FNYEAQ (reference sequence). This CDR3 is built from 13 residues. CDR3 region: CASSPSMNTEAFY. CDR3 nucleotide sequence: TGTGCTAGCAGCCCGAGTATGAACACTGAAGCTTTCTAT.

This clonotype was observed many times. V usage is TRBV7-2 and J usage is TRBJ1-1, with D possibly TRBD1 on 5 matching bases. V was pared by 6 bases and J by 5 bases, with 13 bases between. CDR3 size: 13 residues. Per germline, CDR1 SGHTA and CDR2 FQGNSA. The CDR3 nucleotides read TGTGCCAGCAGGCAGGCGGGGGGGACTGAAGCTTTCTTT. It encodes CASRQAGGTEAFF.

The V call is TRBV19, the J call TRBJ2-1, with D unclear. CDR1 is LNHDA, CDR2 SQIVND, per germline (reference sequence). The germline V and J ends were trimmed by 3 bases and 6 bases, with 15 bases remaining between them. The CDR3 consists of 15 residues. Written as DNA, the CDR3 is TGTGCCAGTAGTATGGGCAGGCACCCTCTCAATGAGCAGTTCTTC. Its translation is CASSMGRHPLNEQFF.

This clonotype has ten or more counts. The V and J genes are TRBV5-5 and TRBJ2-2; either TRBD1 or TRBD2 may fit D (5 bases each). V gave up 3 bases and J gave up 0 bases, with 12 bases separating them. The V gene's germline CDR1 is SGHKS and CDR2 YYEKEE (reference sequence). This CDR3 region has 16 residues. CDR3 sequence reads: CASSWESGPNTGELFF. CDR3 DNA sequence: TGTGCCAGCAGCTGGGAATCGGGGCCGAACACCGGGGAGCTGTTTTTT.

This clonotype was counted at least ten times. This chain connects TRBV18 to TRBJ2-7, with 11 bases aligning to TRBD2. V trimming: 8 bases; J trimming: 6 bases; junction bases outside the gene matches: 3. The CDR3 is 12 residues long. The germline gives CDR1 KGHSH, CDR2 LQKENI. CDR3 region: CASTGTSGEQYF. DNA of the CDR3: TGTGCCAGCACGGGGACTAGCGGCGAGCAGTACTTC.

This chain joins TRBV28 and TRBJ2-7, with D perhaps assigned TRBD1 or TRBD2 (5 bases each). V was trimmed by 1 base and J by 2 bases, leaving 15 bases between them. The V gene's germline CDR1 is MDHEN and CDR2 SYDVKM. The CDR3 length is 16 residues. CDR3 sequence reads: CASSLFRVGETYEQYF. The CDR3 DNA reads as TGTGCCAGCAGTTTATTTCGGGTGGGGGAAACCTACGAGCAGTACTTC.

Many counts were recorded for this clonotype. The rearrangement joins TRBV29-1 to TRBJ2-7; 7 nucleotides align to TRBD1. CDR1 is SQVTM and CDR2 is ANQGSEA in the germline V gene. The CDR3 totals 13 residues. Unmatched junction bases numbered 5, after V lost 4 bases and J lost 2 bases. The CDR3 DNA follows: TGCAGCGTTGCCGGACAGGCTCCCTACGAGCAGTACTTC. Translating gives CSVAGQAPYEQYF.

This clonotype was seen ten or more times. V gene TRBV2 combines with J gene TRBJ2-7; the D gene is possibly TRBD2 (5 bases). The CDR3 loop spans 13 amino acids. Germline V gives CDR1 SNHLY, CDR2 FYNNEI. The V gene lost 7 bases and the J gene lost 6 bases, with 16 bases spanning the gap. The chain's CDR3 is CASIGLASSEQYF. In nucleotides, the CDR3 is TGTGCCAGCATCGGGCTAGCCAGCAGCGAGCAGTACTTC.

This clonotype ranks as medium-sized. The chain uses TRBV28 and TRBJ2-3; D is possibly TRBD2 (5 bases). The CDR3 spans 14 residues. V was trimmed by 8 bases and J by 1 base, leaving 13 bases between them. CDR1 MDHEN and CDR2 SYDVKM come from the germline V gene. The CDR3 coding sequence is TGTGCCAGCCGCAACCCCGGGGGCACAGATACGCAGTATTTT. Translating gives CASRNPGGTDTQYF.

In this sample, this clonotype turned up a few times. The V call is TRBV24-1, the J call TRBJ1-2; D might be TRBD1 (6 bases). The CDR3 runs to 13 residues. Germline V gene lookup returns CDR1 KGHDR and CDR2 SFDVKD. V was trimmed by 4 bases and J by 5 bases, leaving 10 bases between them. CDR3 amino acids: CATSEGTPYGYTF. The DNA of the CDR3 is TGTGCCACCAGTGAGGGGACACCGTATGGCTACACCTTC.

As concerns this clonotype: The junction shows a germline mismatch at one end, possibly a read error. The chain couples TRBV7-7 to TRBJ2-7; 7 bases line up with TRBD1. Germline V gene sequence: CDR1 SSHAT, CDR2 FNYEAQ (reference sequence). CDR3 size: 15 residues. CDR3 nucleotide sequence: TGTGCTAGCAGCTCTTGGGACAGTGGGGCGGACGAGCAGTACTTC. This translates into CASSSWDSGADEQYF.

In its sample, this clonotype was seen a few times. This sequence joins TRBV29-1 and TRBJ2-1; D is perhaps TRBD1 or TRBD2 (5 bases each). With 7 bases removed from V and 5 bases from J, the gap between germline ends came to 12 bases. Germline V gene data show CDR1 as SQVTM and CDR2 as ANQGSEA. The CDR3 totals 12 residues. This CDR3 is CSARDGNNEQFF. The DNA for the CDR3 is TGCAGCGCTCGGGACGGAAACAATGAGCAGTTCTTC.

This clonotype was counted a few times. The V call is TRBV7-2, the J call TRBJ2-3; TRBD2 agrees at 8 bases. This CDR3 is 15 amino acids long. V lost 5 bases, J lost 5 bases, and 9 bases stayed unmatched. Germline values: CDR1 SGHTA, CDR2 FQGNSA. This CDR3 is CASSPPGTRRDTQYF. Here the CDR3 DNA reads TGTGCCAGCAGCCCTCCCGGGACTAGAAGAGATACGCAGTATTTT. The complete variable domain, with remaining parts taken from reference TRBV7-2 and TRBJ2-3, reads GAGVSQSPSNKVTEKGKDVELRCDPISGHTALYWYRQSLGQGLEFLIYFQGNSAPDKSGLPSDRFSAERTGGSVSTLTIQRTQQEDSAVYLCASSPPGTRRDTQYFGPGTRLTVL.

This clonotype was seen a handful of times. V is TRBV19 and J is TRBJ2-4; the D gene could be TRBD1 or TRBD2 (5 bases each). V shed 4 bases and J shed 8 bases, with 9 bases lying between them. The CDR3 is made up of 12 amino acids. Germline V gene data show CDR1 as LNHDA and CDR2 as SQIVND (reference sequence). CDR3: CASSRGMDIQYF. CDR3 in DNA: TGTGCCAGTAGTAGGGGGATGGACATTCAGTACTTC.

This clonotype was seen repeatedly, ten times or more. This chain connects TRBV7-9 to TRBJ2-3, with D possibly TRBD1 on 6 matching bases. Germline lookup yields CDR1 SEHNR and CDR2 FQNEAQ (reference sequence). Trimming took off 5 bases at V and 6 bases at J, with 15 bases between the two ends. The CDR3 sequence is 14 residues long. The CDR3, as DNA: TGTGCCAGCAGCCAATACAGGGCGGTGGATACGCAGTATTTT. Protein sequence: CASSQYRAVDTQYF.

In its sample, this clonotype was seen a few times. The chain couples TRBV28 to TRBJ2-5, with a possible D match to TRBD1 (6 bases). The CDR3 has 14 residues. Germline CDR1 and CDR2: MDHEN and SYDVKM. V was clipped by 6 bases and J by 5 bases, with 16 bases between them. Here the CDR3 DNA reads TGTGCCAGCAGACGCCAGACAGGTGGGGAGACCCAGTACTTC. It specifies CASRRQTGGETQYF. Full variable domain (remainder filled in from reference TRBV28 and TRBJ2-5): DVKVTQSSRYLVKRTGEKVFLECVQDMDHENMFWYRQDPGLGLRLIYFSYDVKMKEKGDIPEGYSVSREKKERFSLILESASTNQTSMYLCASRRQTGGETQYFGPGTRLLVL.

This clonotype was seen ten or more times. The rearrangement links TRBV6-1 to TRBJ1-2; 12 bases fit TRBD1. The V segment lost 0 bases and the J segment 7 bases; nucleotides outside the gene matches: 3. Germline V gene data show CDR1 as MNHNS and CDR2 as SASEGT. The CDR3 is made up of 15 amino acids. CDR3 coding DNA: TGTGCCAGCAGTGAAGCGGGACAGGGGGCCCTTGGCTACACCTTC. Protein: CASSEAGQGALGYTF.

This rearrangement joins TRBV5-1 to TRBJ1-2; TRBD1 matches at 10 bases. Germline V gives CDR1 SGHRS, CDR2 YFSETQ. Losses at the gene ends were 4 bases for V and 4 bases for J; bases not matched to a gene: 10. The CDR3 has 16 amino acids. CDR3 nucleotide sequence: TGCGCCAGCAGCAGTTCCGACAGGGGGCACTTCTATGGCTACACCTTC. This sequence encodes CASSSSDRGHFYGYTF.